This T cell receptor beta chain emerged from a study of T cells in localized non-small cell lung cancer. This clone was seen more than once but under ten times. The V gene lost 6 bases and the J gene lost 3 bases, with 15 bases spanning the gap. The germline V gene has CDR1 MNHGY and CDR2 SAAAGT. The CDR3 extends over 14 amino acids. The method was immunoSEQ multiplex PCR; TCRdb's version includes in-frame clones alone and lacks a portion of them. This table has thousands of clones, 25% to 40% appearing once. The specimen was lung tumor tissue, collected before any cancer treatment. This rearrangement joins TRBV6-8 to TRBJ2-7; D is unresolved. The TCR comes from a woman between 35 and 70 years old with stage II squamous cell lung carcinoma. CDR3 sequence (DNA): TGTGCCAGCAGGGATAGGGCGTTTAGCTACGAGCAGTACTTC. Translating it yields CASRDRAFSYEQYF.